A single sample is the source of the 18 T cell receptor beta chains below, sequenced in a study of cytomegalovirus exposure and HLA in healthy donors. The PCR was carried out with 60 Vbeta primers and 13 Jbeta primers. This table comes from immunoSEQ multiplex PCR, and its TCRdb copy is limited to in-frame clones, with some not included. The data hold fewer than 150,000 clones, with just under 80% observed a single time. The sequencing sample was made of PBMCs. The receptor source for this set is a man in his thirties or forties in good health.

A few counts support this clone. Here the CDR3 reads CASSLAVPDTQYF. In DNA, the CDR3 is TGTGCCAGCAGTTTGGCAGTCCCTGATACGCAGTATTTT. The genes are TRBV27 and TRBJ2-3, with D unresolved. The V and J ends lost 3 bases and 6 bases respectively, with 10 bases between them. The CDR3 has 13 amino acids. Germline lookup yields CDR1 MNHEY and CDR2 SMNVEV (reference sequence).

Comment on this clone: The same CDR3 arises from other DNA sequences in this sample as well. The chain is built from TRBV29-1 and TRBJ1-2; the match to TRBD1 covers 9 bases. Per the germline V gene, CDR1 is SQVTM and CDR2 is ANQGSEA. V was clipped by 4 bases and J by 5 bases; unmatched bases: 2. This CDR3 has 12 amino acids. CDR3 region: CSVGDRGYGYTF. Written as DNA, the CDR3 is TGCAGCGTTGGAGACAGGGGGTATGGCTACACCTTC.

The chain employs TRBV5-6 and TRBJ1-5, with D unclear. Trimming took off 0 bases at V and 5 bases at J, with 9 bases between the two ends. The CDR3 has 14 amino acids. CDR1 is SGHDT, CDR2 YYEEEE, per germline. CDR3 region: CASSLGQAHQPQHF. The CDR3 bases are TGTGCCAGCAGCTTGGGGCAGGCCCATCAGCCCCAGCATTTT.

This clone is a singleton in its sample. The rearrangement links TRBV7-9 to TRBJ1-5; D is uncertain. Germline CDR1 and CDR2: SEHNR and FQNEAQ (reference sequence). Trimming cost V 4 bases and J 4 bases, with 11 bases left between them. The CDR3 runs to 14 residues. The CDR3 spells CASSSGLSNQPQHF. CDR3 coding DNA: TGTGCCAGCAGCTCAGGACTCTCTAATCAGCCCCAGCATTTT.

The table lists this clone with a count of one. The V gene is TRBV5-6, the J gene TRBJ1-2; D gene ambiguous. With 2 bases removed from V and 5 bases from J, the gap between germline ends came to 13 bases. The CDR3 has 14 amino acids. The germline V gene encodes CDR1 SGHDT and CDR2 YYEEEE. The CDR3 protein is CASSLGGERYGYTF. The CDR3 coding sequence is TGTGCCAGCAGCTTAGGTGGGGAGAGGTATGGCTACACCTTC.

This chain uses TRBV5-1 with TRBJ2-5; TRBD2 might be the D (5 bases). Looked up from germline, CDR1 is SGHRS and CDR2 is YFSETQ. V shed 4 bases and J shed 4 bases, with 14 bases lying between them. The CDR3 length is 14 residues. The CDR3 DNA reads as TGCGCCAGCAGCCCCCCCGGACTGGGAGAGACCCAGTACTTC. It codes for CASSPPGLGETQYF.

The chain has TRBV7-6 and TRBJ2-1; 9 nucleotides line up with TRBD2. Trimming cost V 1 base and J 9 bases; bases outside gene matches: 4. Germline CDR1 is SGHVS and CDR2 is FNYEAQ. There are 14 residues in the CDR3. CDR3 DNA sequence: TGTGCCAGCAGCTTAGAGACTAGCGGAGGTGAGCAGTTCTTC. Protein sequence: CASSLETSGGEQFF.

The rearrangement links TRBV15 to TRBJ1-2; TRBD1 might be the D (6 bases). CDR1 is LNHNV and CDR2 is YYDKDF in the germline V gene (reference sequence). V lost 5 bases, J lost 6 bases, and 16 bases lay in between. The CDR3 is 14 amino acids. The CDR3 sequence is CATSLGGSKNGYTF. In DNA, the CDR3 is TGTGCCACCAGCCTTGGGGGCAGCAAAAATGGCTACACCTTC. Full variable domain (missing parts from reference TRBV15 and TRBJ1-2): DAMVIQNPRYQVTQFGKPVTLSCSQTLNHNVMYWYQQKSSQAPKLLFHYYDKDFNNEADTPDNFQSRRPNTSFCFLDIRSPGLGDTAMYLCATSLGGSKNGYTFGSGTRLTVV.

On this clone: At one end, the junction sequence differs from germline, possibly due to a read error. J is TRBJ2-7 and V is TRBV7-8; TRBD2 might be the D (5 bases). Germline CDR1 reads SGHVS; CDR2 reads FQNEAQ. This CDR3 is built from 15 residues. The CDR3 is CASILDGGASDEQYF. CDR3 DNA sequence: TGTGCCAGCATCTTAGACGGAGGAGCTTCGGACGAGCAGTACTTC.

The genes are TRBV7-6 and TRBJ2-7, with D perhaps TRBD2 (5 bases). Trimming removed 5 bases at V and 2 bases at J, with 16 bases between. Germline CDR1 is SGHVS and CDR2 is FNYEAQ. The CDR3 is 15 amino acids. DNA for the CDR3: TGTGCCAGCAGCAAGAGGGCGGCAACCACCTACGAGCAGTACTTC. This gives the protein CASSKRAATTYEQYF.

The rearrangement links TRBV4-3 to TRBJ1-1, with D possibly being TRBD1 (5 bases). Germline CDR1 and CDR2: LGHNA and YSLEER. The CDR3 has 15 amino acids. The V end was cut by 1 base, the J end by 0 bases, with 9 bases between. CDR3 region: CASSQGDSMNTEAFF. CDR3 DNA sequence: TGCGCCAGCAGCCAAGGAGACAGCATGAACACTGAAGCTTTCTTT.

The chain is built from TRBV12-1 and TRBJ2-7; the table's D call TRBD1 went unverified against the DNA. TRBV12-1 has pseudogene status. The CDR3 contains 15 residues. The CDR3 DNA is TGTGCCAGCAGCTTTCTTCTCGAACAGGTCGACGAGCAGTACTTC. It yields the protein CASSFLLEQVDEQYF.

The chain combines TRBV13 with TRBJ2-5; 10 nucleotides line up with TRBD2. The CDR3 contains 17 residues. The ends lost 3 bases at V and 3 bases at J; junction bases unmatched: 10. Germline assignment: CDR1 PRHDT and CDR2 FYEKMQ (reference sequence). CDR3 nucleotide sequence: TGTGCCAGCAGCTTGGGAGCGGGAGGGCCCCGTAAAGAGACCCAGTACTTC. Encoded protein: CASSLGAGGPRKETQYF.

Comment on this clone: One end of the junction varies from germline; a read error may be responsible. This chain uses TRBV7-9 with TRBJ1-1; no clear D gene. The length of the CDR3 is 13 residues. Per germline, CDR1 SEHNR and CDR2 FQNEAQ (reference sequence). This chain's CDR3 is CSSSVTVNTEAFF. In DNA form, the CDR3 reads TGTTCCAGCAGCGTTACAGTTAACACTGAAGCTTTCTTT.

This clone was seen only once. The chain links TRBV7-7 to TRBJ2-2, with D possibly matching TRBD1 (5 bases). V was pared by 0 bases and J by 6 bases, with 5 bases between. In germline, CDR1 is SSHAT, CDR2 FNYEAQ (reference sequence). This CDR3 comprises 13 residues. The CDR3 nucleotides are TGTGCCAGCAGCTTAGCGGGGCCCGGGGAGCTGTTTTTT. This codes for CASSLAGPGELFF.

The rearrangement joins TRBV6-6 to TRBJ2-7, with 7 positions matching TRBD2. This CDR3 spans 15 amino acids. CDR1 is MNHNY and CDR2 is SVGAGI in the germline V gene (reference sequence). The V segment lost 0 bases and the J segment 5 bases; nucleotides outside the gene matches: 7. CDR3 sequence reads: CASSYSTDAGDEQYF. DNA of the CDR3: TGTGCCAGCAGTTACTCGACCGACGCGGGAGACGAGCAGTACTTC.

The chain is built from TRBV7-9 and TRBJ2-1, with TRBD2 identical over 8 bases. The CDR3 has 15 amino acids. The trim removed 2 bases at V and 7 bases at J, leaving 7 bases unmatched. Germline V CDR1 and CDR2: SEHNR, FQNEAQ (reference sequence). DNA for the CDR3: TGTGCCAGCAGCTTATCAGGACTAGCTGGGAATGAGCAGTTCTTC. Its protein is CASSLSGLAGNEQFF.

This sequence joins TRBV28 and TRBJ1-5, with D perhaps matching TRBD1 (6 bases). Trimming removed 6 bases from V and 7 bases from J, with 16 bases in between. The CDR3 is 14 residues long. The V gene's germline CDR1 is MDHEN and CDR2 SYDVKM. The CDR3 is CASSKGGAGQPQHF. Written as DNA, the CDR3 is TGTGCCAGCAGCAAGGGGGGGGCTGGCCAGCCCCAGCATTTT.